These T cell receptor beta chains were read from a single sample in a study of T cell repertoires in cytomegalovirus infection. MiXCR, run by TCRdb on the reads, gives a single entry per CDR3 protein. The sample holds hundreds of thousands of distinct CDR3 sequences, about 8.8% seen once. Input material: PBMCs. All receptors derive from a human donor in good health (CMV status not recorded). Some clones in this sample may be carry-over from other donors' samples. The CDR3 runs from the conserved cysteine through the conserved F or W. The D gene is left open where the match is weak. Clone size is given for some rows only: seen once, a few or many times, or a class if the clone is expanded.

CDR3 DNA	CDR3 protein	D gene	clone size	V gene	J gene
TGTGCCAGCAGCTCCCCCGGAGGGTTAGATAATTCACCCCTCCACTTT	CASSSPGGLDNSPLHF	.	many	TRBV7-9	TRBJ1-6
TGTGCCATCTCGCCGGGACCCACGGGGACTGAAGCTTTCTTT	CAISPGPTGTEAFF	.	few	TRBV2	TRBJ1-1
TGTGCCAGTAATTATCAGGGGGACTCTGGGGCCAACGTCCTGACTTTC	CASNYQGDSGANVLTF	TRBD1	many	TRBV19	TRBJ2-6
TGTGCCAGCAGTTACTCGGGGACCACGGAGGCGCAGTATTTT	CASSYSGTTEAQYF	.	many	TRBV6-5	TRBJ2-3
TGCAGCGTTGTAGCGTCAGGGGTCCAAGAGACCCAGTACTTC	CSVVASGVQETQYF	.	.	TRBV29-1	TRBJ2-5
TGTGCCAGCAGCGTAGTAGGGAGGAGCGGCTCCCTCAATGAGCAGTTCTTC	CASSVVGRSGSLNEQFF	.	.	TRBV9	TRBJ2-1
TGTGCCAGCAGTCTCCCAGGTGCCCGGGAAAAACTGTTTTTT	CASSLPGAREKLFF	.	many	TRBV28	TRBJ1-4
TGTGCCAGCAGTGGGTTTGGGGGAGACACCATATATTTT	CASSGFGGDTIYF	.	many	TRBV25-1	TRBJ1-3
TGCAGTGCTAAAAACGGCCACAATGAGCAGTTCTTC	CSAKNGHNEQFF	.	many	TRBV20-1	TRBJ2-1
TGCAGTGCTAGAGATGGGACAGATAGCAATCAGCCCCAGCATTTT	CSARDGTDSNQPQHF	TRBD1	.	TRBV20-1	TRBJ1-5
TGTGCCATCAGTGAGGCCCAGGGTAGGCGCGGAAACACCATATATTTT	CAISEAQGRRGNTIYF	.	.	TRBV10-3	TRBJ1-3
TGTGCCAGCAGTACCCCCGCGGGGGGGGTGAAGACCCAGTACTTC	CASSTPAGGVKTQYF	TRBD2	many	TRBV6-2/TRBV6-3	TRBJ2-5
TGCAGTGCCCTCGAGGGCAACTATGGCTACACCTTC	CSALEGNYGYTF	.	.	TRBV20-1	TRBJ1-2
TGCAGCGTAAGTCCGGGCTACAATGAGCAGTTCTTC	CSVSPGYNEQFF	.	many	TRBV29-1	TRBJ2-1
TGTGCCAGCAGCCCTAGTTCCAGGAGCTCCTACGAGCAGTACTTC	CASSPSSRSSYEQYF	.	many	TRBV7-2	TRBJ2-7
TGTGCCAGCAGTGAGAGAGGGAACACTGAAGCTTTCTTT	CASSERGNTEAFF	.	many	TRBV2	TRBJ1-1
TGTGCCAGCAGATACAATGAGCAGTTCTTC	CASRYNEQFF	.	many	TRBV2	TRBJ2-1
TGTGCCAGCAGCTCCACAGCGGGAGCGAACACCGGGGAGCTGTTTTTT	CASSSTAGANTGELFF	TRBD2	many	TRBV5-5	TRBJ2-2
TGTGCCAGCAGCCCGGACGGCAGCTCTGGAAACACCATATATTTT	CASSPDGSSGNTIYF	.	many	TRBV7-2	TRBJ1-3
TGTGCCAGCAGTTACCCATCCGGGACAGGGCCTAGTTCACCCCTCCACTTT	CASSYPSGTGPSSPLHF	TRBD1	many	TRBV6-5	TRBJ1-6
TGTGCCAGCAGCTTAGTCTCGATCACAGATACGCAGTATTTT	CASSLVSITDTQYF	.	.	TRBV7-9	TRBJ2-3
TGCAGTGCTAGAGATACTCGGCAGGGTACTAATGAAAAACTGTTTTTT	CSARDTRQGTNEKLFF	.	many	TRBV20-1	TRBJ1-4
TGTGCCAGCAGTGGGACACCCGATGGCCAGCCCCAGCATTTT	CASSGTPDGQPQHF	.	few	TRBV12-3/TRBV12-4	TRBJ1-5
TGTGCCAGCAGCCCGGCCCCTAGCGGCCTCCACAATGAGCAGTTCTTC	CASSPAPSGLHNEQFF	TRBD2	many	TRBV7-9	TRBJ2-1
TGTGCCAGCGCGACAGGGTCGAATGAGCAGTTCTTC	CASATGSNEQFF	TRBD1	many	TRBV7-9	TRBJ2-1
TGTGCCAGCAGCCAAGATAGTACTAGCGGGAGCTACAATGAGCAGTTCTTC	CASSQDSTSGSYNEQFF	TRBD2	few	TRBV4-2	TRBJ2-1
TGTGCCAGCAGCCAAGGGGGGGAGATGAGCGGCTACACCTTC	CASSQGGEMSGYTF	.	few	TRBV4-2	TRBJ1-2
TGCAGTGCTAGTTTGGGAAGGATGAACACTGAAGCTTTCTTT	CSASLGRMNTEAFF	.	many	TRBV20-1	TRBJ1-1
TGCAGTCCGGACCGTCGGGAGACCCAGTACTTC	CSPDRRETQYF	.	few	TRBV20-1	TRBJ2-5
TGTGCCAGCAGCAAGGAAAACCAAGAGACCCAGTACTTC	CASSKENQETQYF	.	many	TRBV13	TRBJ2-5
TGCAGCGTTGAATCTTACAGGGGGTCATCCCCTTACAATGAGCAGTTCTTC	CSVESYRGSSPYNEQFF	TRBD1	many	TRBV29-1	TRBJ2-1
TGTGCCAGCAGCGTGGGACTAGCGGCCCCCCGGGGGCAGTATTTT	CASSVGLAAPRGQYF	TRBD2	many	TRBV7-8	TRBJ2-3
TGTGCCACCCGGGACCCAGCCCCCTACGAGCAGTACTTC	CATRDPAPYEQYF	.	many	TRBV10-3	TRBJ2-7
TGCAGCGTTGAGATGGATTCCCAGACTAGCGGGGGACGACCCACAGATACGCAGTATTTT	CSVEMDSQTSGGRPTDTQYF	TRBD2	.	TRBV29-1	TRBJ2-3
TGTGCCAGCAGCTTAATGGGCGGGGGAAGAGATACGCAGTATTTT	CASSLMGGGRDTQYF	TRBD2	many	TRBV7-9	TRBJ2-3
TGTGCCAGCAGCTTACAGGGGGAGTCGTTCTACGAGCAGTACTTC	CASSLQGESFYEQYF	TRBD1	many	TRBV7-8	TRBJ2-7
TGTGCCAGCAGTGGACAGGGCCGGGGGATTAATTCACCCCTCCACTTT	CASSGQGRGINSPLHF	TRBD1	many	TRBV7-8	TRBJ1-6
TGTGCCAGCAGCTTAGCACCCCTGGGAGAGCAGTACTTC	CASSLAPLGEQYF	.	many	TRBV7-2	TRBJ2-7
TGTGCCAGCAGCCGAGGACAGATCTATGGCTACACCTTC	CASSRGQIYGYTF	.	many	TRBV6-1	TRBJ1-2
TGTGCCAGCAGTGAAGAGGGGGCAGTTTCCTATGGCTACACCTTC	CASSEEGAVSYGYTF	TRBD1	many	TRBV2	TRBJ1-2
TGCGCCAGCAGCGAGGACAGGGGTCAAGAGACCCAGTACTTC	CASSEDRGQETQYF	TRBD1	.	TRBV4-3	TRBJ2-5
TGCGCCAGCAGCTTGGCCGGAAACTCAGATACGCAGTATTTT	CASSLAGNSDTQYF	.	.	TRBV5-1	TRBJ2-3
TGTGCCAGCGGATGGGACAGGTCGAACACCGGGGAGCTGTTTTTT	CASGWDRSNTGELFF	TRBD1	.	TRBV2	TRBJ2-2
TGTGCCAGCAGCTTAGTATCGGGGGGCAGGATGACCTACAATGAGCAGTTCTTC	CASSLVSGGRMTYNEQFF	.	many	TRBV7-2	TRBJ2-1
TGTGCCAGCAGTTACTCAGGGACGAACACCGGGGAGCTGTTTTTT	CASSYSGTNTGELFF	.	.	TRBV6-5	TRBJ2-2
TGCAGTGGGTCCATGAACACTGAAGCTTTCTTT	CSGSMNTEAFF	.	few	TRBV20-1	TRBJ1-1
TGTGCCAGCTCACCGCCCCCGGGACTAGCGGGGGCCAATGAGCAGTTCTTC	CASSPPPGLAGANEQFF	TRBD2	few	TRBV18	TRBJ2-1
TGTGCCAGCAGTGTCGAGGTTCGTCAGCCCCAGCATTTT	CASSVEVRQPQHF	.	once	TRBV2	TRBJ1-5
TGTGCCAGCAGGCTCGGGGGCTCGGTCAATCAGCCCCAGCATTTT	CASRLGGSVNQPQHF	.	many	TRBV28	TRBJ1-5
TGTGCCAGCAGCTTAGGAAGGGCAGGGGGCGCTTCCGGCCAGCCCCAGCATTTT	CASSLGRAGGASGQPQHF	TRBD1	many	TRBV7-2	TRBJ1-5
TGTGCCAGCACCCCAGCGAGGGCAGAAAACACCGGGGAGCTGTTTTTT	CASTPARAENTGELFF	.	few	TRBV12-3/TRBV12-4	TRBJ2-2